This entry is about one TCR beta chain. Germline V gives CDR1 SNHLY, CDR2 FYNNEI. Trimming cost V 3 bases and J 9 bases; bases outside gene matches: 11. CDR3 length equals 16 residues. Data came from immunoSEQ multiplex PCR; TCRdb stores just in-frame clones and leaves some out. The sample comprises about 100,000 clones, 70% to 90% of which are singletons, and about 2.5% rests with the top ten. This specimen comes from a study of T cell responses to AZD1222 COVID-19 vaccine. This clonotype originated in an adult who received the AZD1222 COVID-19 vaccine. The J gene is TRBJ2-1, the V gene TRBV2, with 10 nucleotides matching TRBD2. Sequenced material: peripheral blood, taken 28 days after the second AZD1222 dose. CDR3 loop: CASSDRSGRALGEQFF. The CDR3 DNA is TGTGCCAGCAGTGATCGAAGCGGGAGGGCCCTCGGTGAGCAGTTCTTC.